This T cell receptor (beta chain) is drawn from a study of OX40 agonist ivuxolimab in advanced cancers. Study at large: Under the entry rules, prior anti-PD-1, anti-PD-L1 or anti-CTLA-4 therapy was allowed, and about 40% had some.

Sequencing used immunoSEQ multiplex PCR; TCRdb keeps in-frame clones, though not all of them. The data show about 100,000 clones, with 85% to 95% seen just once and approximately 0.54% held by the top ten. This CDR3 has 13 residues. Per germline, CDR1 MNHNS and CDR2 SASEGT. V lost 4 bases and J lost 0, with 4 bases in between. J is TRBJ1-3 and V is TRBV6-1; D uncertain. The sample in question was CD4+ or CD8+ T cells sorted from blood, obtained in a trial of the OX40 agonist ivuxolimab. The sequence was collected from an adult with an advanced solid tumor such as melanoma, head and neck, liver or kidney cancer. CDR3 nucleotides: TGTGCCAGCAGTGTCAGCTCTGGAAACACCATATATTTT. This encodes CASSVSSGNTIYF.